The 23 T cell receptor beta chains given below trace back to one sample, sequenced in a study of PD-L1 blockade in urothelial cancer. Method: immunoSEQ multiplex PCR; TCRdb's copy keeps in-frame clones and lacks some. Of about 40,000 clones listed, roughly 84% were seen once; the top ten hold approximately 2.4%. Sample time point: peripheral blood 6 weeks after treatment start. The starting material was PBMCs, obtained around atezolizumab (anti-PD-L1) treatment. The receptors were sampled from a man between 65 and 85 years old with urothelial cancer.

The chain links TRBV27 to TRBJ2-7; no definite D call. The CDR3 has 13 amino acids. V shed 6 bases and J shed 1 base, with 10 bases lying between them. Germline lookup yields CDR1 MNHEY and CDR2 SMNVEV (reference sequence). CDR3 coding DNA: TGTGCCAGCAGCCCAGACTGGTCCTACGAGCAGTACTTC. Translation gives CASSPDWSYEQYF.

V and J are TRBV6-1 and TRBJ2-5; D may be TRBD2 (6 bases). The germline gives CDR1 MNHNS, CDR2 SASEGT. The ends were cut back, 6 bases at V and 7 bases at J, with 9 bases in the middle. The CDR3 extends over 11 amino acids. As DNA, the CDR3 is TGTGCCAGCAGGGGGGGTTGGACCCAGTACTTC. Residues: CASRGGWTQYF.

J is TRBJ1-4 and V is TRBV7-9; tentative D call: TRBD1 (6 bases). In germline, CDR1 is SEHNR, CDR2 FQNEAQ (reference sequence). The CDR3 loop spans 15 amino acids. Trimming removed 4 bases at V and 7 bases at J, with 16 bases between. CDR3 sequence (DNA): TGTGCCAGCAGCTCGAACAGGGATATTAGTGAAAAACTGTTTTTT. This codes for CASSSNRDISEKLFF.

The sample holds one count of this clone. J is TRBJ2-5 and V is TRBV7-2, with 7 bases aligning to TRBD2. Germline V gene sequence: CDR1 SGHTA, CDR2 FQGNSA. The trim removed 5 bases at V and 1 base at J, leaving 7 bases unmatched. The CDR3 totals 15 residues. CDR3 nucleotide sequence: TGTGCCAGCAGCGTCCAAGGGACTACCCAAGAGACCCAGTACTTC. It yields the protein CASSVQGTTQETQYF.

The rearrangement joins TRBV6-6 to TRBJ2-7, with D possibly matching TRBD2 (5 bases). V dropped 7 bases and J dropped 6 bases, with 16 bases sitting between them. The germline V gene has CDR1 MNHNY and CDR2 SVGAGI (reference sequence). The CDR3 is made up of 13 amino acids. This chain's CDR3 is CASTPLALGEQYF. The CDR3 nucleotides are TGTGCCAGCACCCCCCTAGCATTGGGCGAGCAGTACTTC.

The chain recombines TRBV2 with TRBJ1-1; 12 bases are shared with TRBD1. Germline V gene lookup returns CDR1 SNHLY and CDR2 FYNNEI. The V segment lost 6 bases and the J segment 10 bases; nucleotides outside the gene matches: 6. The CDR3 loop spans 13 amino acids. CDR3 DNA sequence: TGTGCCAGCAGACTCGGGACAGGGGGCAGAGCTTTCTTT. Translating it yields CASRLGTGGRAFF.

This chain joins TRBV5-6 and TRBJ2-7; no clear D. Germline V gives CDR1 SGHDT, CDR2 YYEEEE. V was trimmed by 2 bases and J by 2 bases, leaving 8 bases between them. The CDR3 totals 13 residues. DNA for the CDR3: TGTGCCAGCAGCTTATCGGGTCCCTACGAGCAGTACTTC. Translating it yields CASSLSGPYEQYF.

The chain is built from TRBV30 and TRBJ1-4, with D uncertain. V was cut by 2 bases and J by 10 bases, with 23 bases left in between. This CDR3 is 16 amino acids long. From germline, CDR1 is GTSNPN and CDR2 SVGIG (reference sequence). CDR3 protein: CAWSPEGWRDRGKLFF. CDR3 DNA: TGTGCCTGGAGTCCAGAAGGTTGGAGGGATCGAGGAAAACTGTTTTTT.

The V and J genes are TRBV7-9 and TRBJ2-3, with 9 bases matching TRBD2. The CDR3 has 17 residues. Losses at the gene ends were 2 bases for V and 4 bases for J; bases not matched to a gene: 10. The germline CDR1 and CDR2 sequences are SEHNR and FQNEAQ (reference sequence). The DNA for the CDR3 is TGTGCCAGCAGCTTATCTTCGCGGGAGGGCCCCGCAGATACGCAGTATTTT. Encoded protein: CASSLSSREGPADTQYF.

The genes are TRBV12-5 and TRBJ2-2; 7 bases match TRBD2. The CDR3 totals 19 residues. The germline V gene encodes CDR1 LGHNT and CDR2 FRNRAP. V shed 1 base and J 6 bases; nucleotides not matched to a gene: 17. The CDR3 loop is CASGLAATRGGGNAGELFF. DNA of the CDR3: TGTGCTAGTGGTTTGGCCGCCACGCGGGGCGGGGGTAACGCCGGGGAGCTGTTTTTT.

The chain links TRBV10-2 to TRBJ2-1; 9 bases match TRBD1. With 7 bases clipped from V and 7 bases from J, the junction kept 11 bases outside the gene matches. CDR3 length: 15 amino acids. Germline CDR1 and CDR2: WSHSY and SAAADI. CDR3 region: CASKGGGQGRNEQFF. The CDR3 DNA reads TGCGCCAGCAAGGGAGGGGGACAGGGCCGGAATGAGCAGTTCTTC.

The chain uses TRBV19 and TRBJ1-5; D call uncertain. V was trimmed by 1 base and J by 7 bases, leaving 5 bases between them. The germline V gene encodes CDR1 LNHDA and CDR2 SQIVND (reference sequence). This CDR3 has 12 amino acids. The CDR3 DNA is TGTGCCAGTAGTATAGGCCGGCAGCCCCAGCATTTT. Translating it yields CASSIGRQPQHF.

This rearrangement joins TRBV7-2 to TRBJ2-7; 14 nucleotides line up with TRBD2. There are 16 residues in the CDR3. Germline CDR1 SGHTA, CDR2 FQGNSA. The J segment lost 2 bases and the V segment lost 4 bases, leaving 4 bases of the junction unmatched. CDR3 DNA sequence: TGTGCCAGCAGCTCCCCGACTAGCGGGAGGGCCTACGAGCAGTACTTC. It yields the protein CASSSPTSGRAYEQYF.

The rearrangement uses TRBV29-1 and TRBJ2-6, with a tentative D call TRBD1 (6 bases). CDR1 is SQVTM, CDR2 ANQGSEA, per germline. The CDR3 runs to 14 residues. Between the trimmed V and J ends, which lost 7 bases and 0 bases, there was a span of 10 bases. The CDR3 DNA reads TGCAGCGCCGAGGGGGACTCTGGGGCCAACGTCCTGACTTTC. Encoded protein: CSAEGDSGANVLTF.

CDR3 sequence (DNA): TGTGCCAGCACGACTAGCGGGATTGACAATGAGCAGTTCTTC. Its protein is CASTTSGIDNEQFF. The chain links TRBV18 to TRBJ2-1; 11 nucleotides align to TRBD2. CDR3 length: 14 residues. Germline assignment: CDR1 KGHSH and CDR2 LQKENI. V trimming: 8 bases; J trimming: 5 bases; junction bases outside the gene matches: 5.

The rearrangement links TRBV30 to TRBJ2-1, with 10 bases matching TRBD2. This CDR3 has 15 amino acids. CDR1 is GTSNPN, CDR2 SVGIG, per germline (reference sequence). V trimming: 4 bases; J trimming: 10 bases; junction bases outside the gene matches: 13. CDR3 coding DNA: TGTGCCTGGACCAGAAGGACTAGCGGAGGACAGGAGCAGTTCTTC. Encoded protein: CAWTRRTSGGQEQFF.

J is TRBJ2-5 and V is TRBV18; TRBD2 aligns across 11 bases. This CDR3 has 15 amino acids. Per germline, CDR1 KGHSH and CDR2 LQKENI. With 4 bases clipped from V and 5 bases from J, the junction kept 6 bases outside the gene matches. This CDR3 reads CASSQTSGSIETQYF. CDR3 DNA sequence: TGTGCCAGCTCACAAACTAGCGGGAGTATTGAGACCCAGTACTTC.

This chain joins TRBV5-5 and TRBJ1-4, with D possibly TRBD1 on 5 matching bases. The ends were cut back, 1 base at V and 3 bases at J, with 10 bases in the middle. The germline CDR1 and CDR2 sequences are SGHKS and YYEKEE (reference sequence). The CDR3 is 15 residues long. This CDR3 reads CASSLSGESNEKLFF. The CDR3 DNA follows: TGTGCCAGCAGCTTGTCGGGGGAGTCTAATGAAAAACTGTTTTTT.

The CDR3 nucleotides are TGCGCCAGCAGTTCTAGGATTTCGGGACAGGGAAAGGATGGCTACACCTTC. Its translation: CASSSRISGQGKDGYTF. The rearrangement joins TRBV5-1 to TRBJ1-2; 9 bases are shared with TRBD1. The CDR3 consists of 17 residues. The junction had 17 bases not matched to a gene; V was cut back by 5 bases and J by 6 bases. The germline V gene has CDR1 SGHRS and CDR2 YFSETQ.

This sequence joins TRBV2 and TRBJ2-3; TRBD1 aligns across 7 bases. Germline V gene lookup returns CDR1 SNHLY and CDR2 FYNNEI. The CDR3 has 13 residues. The V gene end was trimmed by 8 bases and the J gene end by 0 bases; junction bases not matched to a gene: 2. CDR3 sequence (DNA): TGTGCCAGCGGACAGGTTAGCACAGATACGCAGTATTTT. Translation: CASGQVSTDTQYF.

This clone was detected a few times. The V gene is TRBV2, the J gene TRBJ2-7; a possible D gene is TRBD2 (6 bases). Trimming removed 6 bases from V and 3 bases from J, with 12 bases in between. The CDR3 consists of 13 residues. CDR1 and CDR2 (germline): SNHLY, FYNNEI. CDR3 loop: CASSPSGVYEQYF. The CDR3 DNA reads TGTGCCAGCAGCCCATCGGGGGTCTACGAGCAGTACTTC.

The V and J genes are TRBV19 and TRBJ1-2, with 8 bases that match TRBD1. The CDR3 has 13 residues. Germline CDR1 LNHDA, CDR2 SQIVND (reference sequence). Unmatched junction bases numbered 3, after V lost 6 bases and J lost 3 bases. The CDR3 region has the DNA TGTGCCAGTAGCCCGGGACAGGACTATGGCTACACCTTC. Translated: CASSPGQDYGYTF.

The chain is built from TRBV20-1 and TRBJ2-3; D might be TRBD2 (5 bases). CDR3 length equals 11 residues. Germline lookup yields CDR1 DFQATT and CDR2 SNEGSKA (reference sequence). Between the trimmed V and J ends, which lost 7 bases and 3 bases, there was a span of 8 bases. The chain's CDR3 is CSGSGTDTQYF. CDR3 bases: TGCAGTGGAAGCGGAACAGATACGCAGTATTTT.